This TCR beta chain appears in the sequencing data of a study of cytomegalovirus exposure and HLA in healthy donors. Study-level findings and limits: V- and J-gene trimming in TCR beta was tied to a missense DCLRE1C variant by an analysis performed later. V segments that were indistinguishable, TRBV6-2 and TRBV6-3 among them, were omitted from analysis.

This clone was seen just once. Antigen: not known. Per the germline V gene, CDR1 is KGHSH and CDR2 is LQKENI. The CDR3 spans 10 residues. A multiplex PCR was run with 60 Vbeta primers and 13 Jbeta primers. Only in-frame clones appear in the TCRdb table, and some are missing; sequencing was by immunoSEQ multiplex PCR. The sample carries roughly 140,000 clones, approximately 80% recorded once. This receptor was identified in a woman aged 60-75 years in good health and CMV-seropositive. This sequence joins TRBV18 and TRBJ2-5; perhaps TRBD2 as D (5 bases). Sequencing was carried out using PBMCs. The CDR3 loop is CAVGKETQYF. The CDR3, as DNA: TGTGCGGTCGGGAAAGAGACCCAGTACTTC.